Listed below are T cell receptor beta chains from one sample, sequenced in a study of CD8+ T cells in alopecia areata. Assay used: immunoSEQ multiplex PCR; TCRdb lists only in-frame clones, some missing. Here the sample spans over 120,000 clones, about 47% being singletons. Here the sequenced sample was CD4+ T cells sorted from blood, taken at week 0. These receptors were obtained from a human donor with alopecia areata. Both conserved end residues are part of each CDR3. A D gene is named only where the DNA matches it firmly. Size is stated for part of the rows, as once, few or many counts, or as a class when the clone is expanded.

V gene	D gene	J gene	clone size	CDR3 protein	CDR3 DNA
TRBV10-3	TRBD1	TRBJ1-5	few	CAISEGDRSNQPQHF	TGTGCCATCAGTGAGGGGGACAGGAGCAATCAGCCCCAGCATTTT
TRBV6-6	NA	TRBJ2-6	NA	CAGSSGANVLTF	TGTGCCGGATCCTCTGGGGCCAACGTCCTGACTTTC
TRBV25-1	NA	TRBJ2-7	NA	CASSGSYEQYF	TGTGCCAGCAGCGGATCCTACGAGCAGTACTTC
TRBV29-1	TRBD2	TRBJ2-1	few	CSVGLAGVGRNEQFF	TGCAGCGTTGGCCTAGCGGGAGTAGGACGGAATGAGCAGTTCTTC
TRBV28	TRBD2	TRBJ2-7	medium-sized	CASIAGGPSYEQYF	TGTGCCAGCATAGCGGGAGGGCCTTCCTACGAGCAGTACTTC
TRBV30	NA	TRBJ2-1	few	CAWSQGRSYNEQFF	TGTGCCTGGAGTCAGGGCCGGTCCTACAATGAGCAGTTCTTC
TRBV25-1	NA	TRBJ2-1	NA	CASSESPYQGSEQFF	TGTGCCAGCAGTGAATCCCCTTATCAGGGAAGTGAGCAGTTCTTC
TRBV28	TRBD1	TRBJ2-2	NA	CASDTGGINTGELFF	TGTGCCAGCGATACAGGGGGCATAAACACCGGGGAGCTGTTTTTT
TRBV6-1	TRBD2	TRBJ2-5	NA	CASSQGLAVGQETQYF	TGTGCCAGCAGTCAAGGACTAGCGGTAGGCCAAGAGACCCAGTACTTC
TRBV18	NA	TRBJ2-7	NA	CASSPDGLEWYF	TGTGCCAGCTCACCGGACGGCTTGGAGTGGTACTTC
TRBV7-2	NA	TRBJ1-2	few	CASSPRDPIYGYTF	TGTGCCAGCAGCCCCCGGGACCCCATCTATGGCTACACCTTC
TRBV6-1	NA	TRBJ1-1	NA	CASSEGMFGAFF	TGTGCCAGCAGTGAAGGGATGTTCGGAGCTTTCTTT
TRBV5-4	TRBD1	TRBJ2-1	NA	CASSLGPDRINEQFF	TGTGCCAGCAGCTTGGGACCGGACAGGATCAATGAGCAGTTCTTC
TRBV7-7	TRBD2	TRBJ2-5	NA	CASSLRLAGVSETQYF	TGTGCTAGCAGCTTACGGCTAGCGGGAGTCTCAGAGACCCAGTACTTC
TRBV29-1	NA	TRBJ2-7	few	CSVAGPGEQYF	TGCAGCGTGGCAGGGCCAGGGGAGCAGTACTTC
TRBV28	NA	TRBJ2-7	once	CASSIPPGRQYF	TGTGCCAGCAGTATACCGCCGGGTCGGCAGTACTTC
TRBV18	TRBD1	TRBJ2-7	once	CASSPGQNEQYF	TGTGCCAGCTCACCGGGACAGAACGAGCAGTACTTC
TRBV11-2	TRBD1	TRBJ2-3	NA	CASSLGQGLEYTQYF	TGTGCCAGCAGCTTGGGACAGGGACTCGAATATACGCAGTATTTT
TRBV29-1	NA	TRBJ2-7	few	CSVELPSYEQYF	TGCAGCGTTGAGTTACCGAGTTACGAGCAGTACTTC
TRBV2	TRBD1	TRBJ1-5	NA	CASSGTVSNQPQHF	TGTGCCAGCAGCGGGACAGTAAGCAATCAGCCCCAGCATTTT
TRBV5-6	NA	TRBJ1-2	few	CASSPGYRGYTF	TGTGCCAGCAGCCCGGGTTATCGGGGCTACACCTTC
TRBV29-1	NA	TRBJ2-5	few	CSVEGTGAYEETQYF	TGCAGCGTTGAAGGAACCGGGGCCTATGAAGAGACCCAGTACTTC
TRBV29-1	TRBD1	TRBJ1-1	few	CSVSGQSGKTEAFF	TGCAGCGTTTCGGGACAGTCGGGAAAAACTGAAGCTTTCTTT
TRBV18	TRBD1	TRBJ1-2	NA	CASSRSGTGDGSGYTF	TGTGCCAGCTCACGATCCGGGACAGGGGACGGGAGTGGCTACACCTTC
TRBV7-3	TRBD1	TRBJ2-1	NA	CASSQQGYNEQFF	TGTGCCAGCAGCCAACAGGGGTACAATGAGCAGTTCTTC
TRBV27	NA	TRBJ1-1	NA	CASSPLQGASTEAFF	TGTGCCAGCAGTCCTCTCCAGGGTGCGAGCACTGAAGCTTTCTTT
TRBV5-1	NA	TRBJ2-2	NA	CASSLDGPPATGELFF	TGCGCCAGCAGCTTGGACGGCCCTCCGGCCACCGGGGAGCTGTTTTTT
TRBV29-1	TRBD2	TRBJ2-1	few	CSVDLAGANEQFF	TGCAGCGTTGACCTAGCGGGAGCGAATGAGCAGTTCTTC
TRBV7-2	TRBD2	TRBJ2-7	NA	CASSLATGLEGEQYF	TGTGCCAGCAGCTTAGCAACGGGACTAGAAGGGGAGCAGTACTTC
TRBV20-1	NA	TRBJ1-4	NA	CSARDRGKLFF	TGCAGTGCTAGAGACCGGGGAAAACTGTTTTTT
TRBV29-1	NA	TRBJ2-3	NA	CSVKNTDTQYF	TGCAGCGTGAAAAATACAGATACGCAGTATTTT
TRBV30	TRBD2	TRBJ2-3	NA	CAWTPGLAGGTDTQYF	TGTGCCTGGACCCCGGGACTAGCGGGAGGGACAGATACGCAGTATTTT
TRBV7-9	NA	TRBJ2-5	NA	CASSPQGRRDQYF	TGTGCCAGCAGCCCCCAAGGGCGGCGGGACCAGTACTTC
TRBV13	TRBD2	TRBJ2-7	NA	CASSVTGTSGYEQYF	TGTGCCAGCAGCGTAACCGGGACTAGCGGCTACGAGCAGTACTTC
TRBV25-1	TRBD1	TRBJ1-2	few	CASTDRGGYGYTF	TGTGCCAGCACCGACAGGGGCGGCTATGGCTACACCTTC
TRBV2	NA	TRBJ2-2	NA	CASSEYEEAGELFF	TGTGCCAGCAGTGAATACGAGGAAGCCGGGGAGCTGTTTTTT
TRBV29-1	NA	TRBJ1-2	NA	CSVGLEVGYGYTF	TGCAGCGTCGGCCTCGAGGTTGGCTATGGCTACACCTTC
TRBV2	TRBD2	TRBJ2-7	NA	CASTRLAGTVSYEQYF	TGTGCCAGCACCAGACTAGCCGGGACGGTCTCCTACGAGCAGTACTTC
TRBV7-9	NA	TRBJ1-5	NA	CALEDSRNQPQHF	TGTGCCCTAGAGGACAGCCGCAATCAGCCCCAGCATTTT
TRBV7-2	TRBD2	TRBJ2-1	NA	CASSLLGTSGNYNEQFF	TGTGCCAGCAGCTTACTCGGGACTAGCGGGAACTACAATGAGCAGTTCTTC
TRBV19	NA	TRBJ2-1	few	CASSISRGSSYNEQFF	TGTGCCAGTAGTATTTCCCGAGGGAGCTCCTACAATGAGCAGTTCTTC
TRBV30	NA	TRBJ2-7	NA	CAWSFSGLGGYEQYF	TGTGCCTGGAGTTTCTCTGGCCTAGGTGGCTACGAGCAGTACTTC
TRBV2	NA	TRBJ2-7	NA	CASSEDRVGYEQYF	TGTGCCAGCAGTGAAGACAGGGTTGGGTACGAGCAGTACTTC
TRBV2	NA	TRBJ2-7	NA	CASSVGGANYEQYF	TGTGCCAGCAGTGTAGGGGGAGCGAACTACGAGCAGTACTTC
TRBV7-2	TRBD1	TRBJ2-5	once	CASSSRGTGEETQYF	TGTGCCAGCAGCTCACGAGGGACAGGGGAAGAGACCCAGTACTTC
TRBV5-1	NA	TRBJ2-7	NA	CASSPHGGEQYF	TGCGCCAGCAGCCCCCACGGGGGAGAGCAGTACTTC
TRBV10-3	NA	TRBJ1-2	NA	CAISGSRTVTNYGYTF	TGTGCCATCAGCGGATCCCGGACAGTTACTAACTATGGCTACACCTTC
TRBV30	TRBD2	TRBJ2-1	NA	CAWTPGTSGNEQFF	TGTGCCTGGACCCCCGGGACTAGCGGCAATGAGCAGTTCTTC
TRBV27	NA	TRBJ1-1	NA	CASSFRMNTEAFF	TGTGCCAGCAGTTTCAGGATGAACACTGAAGCTTTCTTT
TRBV27	NA	TRBJ1-1	NA	CASSARDGNTEAFF	TGTGCCAGCAGTGCCCGGGACGGCAACACTGAAGCTTTCTTT
TRBV14	NA	TRBJ2-3	NA	CASSQDLTDTQYF	TGTGCCAGCAGCCAAGATTTAACAGATACGCAGTATTTT
TRBV7-8	NA	TRBJ2-3	few	CASILFSTDTQYF	TGTGCCAGCATCCTATTCAGCACAGATACGCAGTATTTT
TRBV7-9	TRBD1	TRBJ1-2	few	CASSPPGQGYYGYTF	TGTGCCAGCAGCCCCCCGGGACAGGGGTACTATGGCTACACCTTC
TRBV4-1	TRBD2	TRBJ2-5	few	CASSQYSGGTLQETQYF	TGCGCCAGCAGCCAATATAGCGGGGGGACCCTCCAAGAGACCCAGTACTTC
TRBV7-9	TRBD1	TRBJ1-1	NA	CAIQGAGTEAFF	TGTGCCATACAGGGGGCGGGGACTGAAGCTTTCTTT